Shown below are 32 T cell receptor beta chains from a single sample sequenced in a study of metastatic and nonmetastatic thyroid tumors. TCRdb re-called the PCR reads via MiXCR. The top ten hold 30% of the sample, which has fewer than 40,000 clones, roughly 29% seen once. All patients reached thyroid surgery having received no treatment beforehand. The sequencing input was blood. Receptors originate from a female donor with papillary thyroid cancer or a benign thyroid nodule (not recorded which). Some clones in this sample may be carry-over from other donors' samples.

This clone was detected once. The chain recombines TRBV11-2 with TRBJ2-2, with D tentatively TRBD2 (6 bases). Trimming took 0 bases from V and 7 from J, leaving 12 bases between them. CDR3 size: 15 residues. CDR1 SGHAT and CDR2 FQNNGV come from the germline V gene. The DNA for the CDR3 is TGTGCCAGCAGCTTAGATGGCGGGATGGGCGGGGAGCTGTTTTTT. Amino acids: CASSLDGGMGGELFF.

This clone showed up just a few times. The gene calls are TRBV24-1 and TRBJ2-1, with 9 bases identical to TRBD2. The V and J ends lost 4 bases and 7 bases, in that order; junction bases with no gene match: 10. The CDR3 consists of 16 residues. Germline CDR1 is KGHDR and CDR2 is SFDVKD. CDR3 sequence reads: CATSDSGVAGVNEQFF. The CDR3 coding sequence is TGTGCCACCAGTGACTCGGGGGTAGCGGGAGTAAATGAGCAGTTCTTC.

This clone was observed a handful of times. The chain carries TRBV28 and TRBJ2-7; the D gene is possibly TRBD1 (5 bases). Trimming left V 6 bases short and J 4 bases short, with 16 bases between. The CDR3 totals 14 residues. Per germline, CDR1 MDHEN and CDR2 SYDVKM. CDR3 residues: CASRPLDNWYEQYF. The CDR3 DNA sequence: TGTGCCAGCAGGCCATTGGACAACTGGTACGAGCAGTACTTC.

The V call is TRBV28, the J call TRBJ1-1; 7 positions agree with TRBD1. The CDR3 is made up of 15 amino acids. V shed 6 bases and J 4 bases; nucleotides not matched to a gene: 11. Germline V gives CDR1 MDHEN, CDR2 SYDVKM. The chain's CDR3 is CASSRTRGGSTEAFF. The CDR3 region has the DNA TGTGCCAGCAGCCGAACCAGGGGGGGAAGCACTGAAGCTTTCTTT.

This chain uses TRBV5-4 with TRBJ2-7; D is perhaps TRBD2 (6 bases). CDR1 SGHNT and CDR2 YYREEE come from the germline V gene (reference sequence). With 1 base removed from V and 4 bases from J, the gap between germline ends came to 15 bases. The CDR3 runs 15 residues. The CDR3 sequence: CASSLMGLQNYEQYF. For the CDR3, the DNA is TGTGCCAGCAGCTTGATGGGACTTCAAAATTACGAGCAGTACTTC.

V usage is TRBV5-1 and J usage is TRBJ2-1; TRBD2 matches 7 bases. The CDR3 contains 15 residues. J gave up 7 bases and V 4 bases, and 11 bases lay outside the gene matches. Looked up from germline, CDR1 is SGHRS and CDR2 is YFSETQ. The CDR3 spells CASSPGRAHLNEQFF. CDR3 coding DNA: TGCGCCAGCAGCCCTGGGAGGGCCCACTTGAATGAGCAGTTCTTC.

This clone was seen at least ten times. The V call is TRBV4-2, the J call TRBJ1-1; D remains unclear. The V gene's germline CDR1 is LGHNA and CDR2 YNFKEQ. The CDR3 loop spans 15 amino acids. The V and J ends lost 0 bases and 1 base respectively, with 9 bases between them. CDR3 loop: CASSQDSGANTEAFF. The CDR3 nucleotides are TGTGCCAGCAGCCAAGACTCGGGAGCGAACACTGAAGCTTTCTTT.

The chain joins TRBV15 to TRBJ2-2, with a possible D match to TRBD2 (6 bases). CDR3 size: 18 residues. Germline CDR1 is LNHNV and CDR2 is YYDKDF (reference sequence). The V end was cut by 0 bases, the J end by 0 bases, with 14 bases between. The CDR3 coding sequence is TGTGCCACCAGCAGAGAAGCGTTTGGGGGGACGAACACCGGGGAGCTGTTTTTT. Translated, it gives CATSREAFGGTNTGELFF. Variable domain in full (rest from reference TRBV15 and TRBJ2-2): DAMVIQNPRYQVTQFGKPVTLSCSQTLNHNVMYWYQQKSSQAPKLLFHYYDKDFNNEADTPDNFQSRRPNTSFCFLDIRSPGLGDTAMYLCATSREAFGGTNTGELFFGEGSRLTVL.

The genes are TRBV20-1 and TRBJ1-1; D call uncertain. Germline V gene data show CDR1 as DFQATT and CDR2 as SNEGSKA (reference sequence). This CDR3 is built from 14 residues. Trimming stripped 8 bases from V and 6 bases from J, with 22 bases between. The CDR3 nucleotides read TGCAGTTCGTTGGTACAGCGGGAGGCATCTGAAGCTTTCTTT. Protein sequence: CSSLVQREASEAFF.

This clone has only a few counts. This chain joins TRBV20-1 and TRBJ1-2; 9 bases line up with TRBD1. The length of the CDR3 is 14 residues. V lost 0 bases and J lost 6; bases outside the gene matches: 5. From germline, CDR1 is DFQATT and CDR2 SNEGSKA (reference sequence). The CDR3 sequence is CSARDPRDRDGYTF. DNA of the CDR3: TGCAGTGCTAGAGACCCGAGGGACAGGGATGGCTACACCTTC.

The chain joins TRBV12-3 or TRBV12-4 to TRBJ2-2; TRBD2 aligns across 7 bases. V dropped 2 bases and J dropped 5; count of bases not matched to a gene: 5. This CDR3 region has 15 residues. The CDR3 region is CASSLFASGTGELFF. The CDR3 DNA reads TGTGCCAGCAGTTTATTTGCTAGCGGAACCGGGGAGCTGTTTTTT.

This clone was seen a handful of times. The CDR3 region has the DNA TGTGCCTGGGACAGGGGCTCTGGAAACACCATATATTTT. Translating gives CAWDRGSGNTIYF. This chain links TRBV30 with TRBJ1-3; 8 positions match TRBD1. Losses at the gene ends were 5 bases for V and 0 bases for J; bases not matched to a gene: 0. Per germline, CDR1 GTSNPN and CDR2 SVGIG (reference sequence). The CDR3 covers 13 residues.

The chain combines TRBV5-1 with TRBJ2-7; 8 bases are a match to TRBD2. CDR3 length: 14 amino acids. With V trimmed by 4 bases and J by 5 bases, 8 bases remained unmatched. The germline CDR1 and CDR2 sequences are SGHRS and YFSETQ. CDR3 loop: CASSPGLAMDEQYF. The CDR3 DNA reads TGCGCCAGCAGCCCCGGACTAGCCATGGACGAGCAGTACTTC.

This CDR3 reads CASSGLAEGGELFF. CDR3 coding DNA: TGTGCCAGCAGCGGACTAGCGGAGGGCGGGGAGCTGTTTTTT. The rearrangement links TRBV2 to TRBJ2-2; 10 nucleotides match TRBD2. There are 14 residues in the CDR3. From germline, CDR1 is SNHLY and CDR2 FYNNEI. With V trimmed by 6 bases and J by 7 bases, 5 bases remained unmatched.

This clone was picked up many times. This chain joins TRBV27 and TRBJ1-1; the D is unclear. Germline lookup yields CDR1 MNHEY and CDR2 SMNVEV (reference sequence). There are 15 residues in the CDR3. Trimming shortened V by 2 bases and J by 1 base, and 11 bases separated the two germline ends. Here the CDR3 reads CASSLRGLGNTEAFF. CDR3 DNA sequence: TGTGCCAGCAGTTTACGTGGCCTGGGGAACACTGAAGCTTTCTTT.

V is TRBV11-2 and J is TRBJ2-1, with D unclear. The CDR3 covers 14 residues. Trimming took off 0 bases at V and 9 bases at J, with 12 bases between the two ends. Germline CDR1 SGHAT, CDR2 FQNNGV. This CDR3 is CASSLDFSSSEQFF. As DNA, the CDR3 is TGTGCCAGCAGCTTAGATTTCAGCTCATCTGAGCAGTTCTTC. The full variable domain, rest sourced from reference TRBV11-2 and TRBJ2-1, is EAGVAQSPRYKIIEKRQSVAFWCNPISGHATLYWYQQILGQGPKLLIQFQNNGVVDDSQLPKDRFSAERLKGVDSTLKIQPAKLEDSAVYLCASSLDFSSSEQFFGPGTRLTVL.

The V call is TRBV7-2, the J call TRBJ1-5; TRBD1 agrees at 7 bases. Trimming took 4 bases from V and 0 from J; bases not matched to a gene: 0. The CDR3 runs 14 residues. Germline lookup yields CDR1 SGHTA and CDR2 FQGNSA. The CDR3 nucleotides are TGTGCCAGCAGCTGGGACAGTAGCAATCAGCCCCAGCATTTT. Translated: CASSWDSSNQPQHF. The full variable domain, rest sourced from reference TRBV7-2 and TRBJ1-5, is GAGVSQSPSNKVTEKGKDVELRCDPISGHTALYWYRQSLGQGLEFLIYFQGNSAPDKSGLPSDRFSAERTGGSVSTLTIQRTQQEDSAVYLCASSWDSSNQPQHFGDGTRLSIL.

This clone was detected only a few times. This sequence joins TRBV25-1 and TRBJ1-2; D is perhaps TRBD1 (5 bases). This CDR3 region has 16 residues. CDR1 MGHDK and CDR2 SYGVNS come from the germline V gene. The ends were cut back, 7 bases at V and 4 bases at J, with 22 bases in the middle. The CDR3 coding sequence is TGTGCCAGCACCTCTGGGGTGGGAGGAGGGACCTATGGCTACACCTTC. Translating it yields CASTSGVGGGTYGYTF.

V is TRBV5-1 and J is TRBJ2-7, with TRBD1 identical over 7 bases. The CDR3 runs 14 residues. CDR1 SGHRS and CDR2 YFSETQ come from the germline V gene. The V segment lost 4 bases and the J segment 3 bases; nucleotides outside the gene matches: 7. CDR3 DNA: TGCGCCAGCAGCCCTCGGTACAGGGGCTACGAGCAGTACTTC. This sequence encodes CASSPRYRGYEQYF.

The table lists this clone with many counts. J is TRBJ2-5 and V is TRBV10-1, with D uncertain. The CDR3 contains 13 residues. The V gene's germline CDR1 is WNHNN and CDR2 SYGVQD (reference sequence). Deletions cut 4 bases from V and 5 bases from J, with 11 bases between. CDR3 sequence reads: CASSGQRSETQYF. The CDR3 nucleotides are TGCGCCAGCAGTGGGCAGCGTTCCGAGACCCAGTACTTC.

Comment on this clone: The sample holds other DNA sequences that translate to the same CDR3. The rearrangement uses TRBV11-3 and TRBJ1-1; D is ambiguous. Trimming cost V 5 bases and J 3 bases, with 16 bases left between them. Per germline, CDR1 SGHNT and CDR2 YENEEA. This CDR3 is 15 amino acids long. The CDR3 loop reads CASSPQPGGDTEAFF. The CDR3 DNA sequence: TGTGCCAGCAGCCCGCAACCTGGTGGGGACACTGAAGCTTTCTTT.

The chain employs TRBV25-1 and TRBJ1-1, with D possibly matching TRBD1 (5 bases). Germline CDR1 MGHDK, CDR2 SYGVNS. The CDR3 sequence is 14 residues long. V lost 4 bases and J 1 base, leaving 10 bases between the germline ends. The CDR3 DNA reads TGTGCCAGCAGTGGACGACAGAGGAACACTGAAGCTTTCTTT. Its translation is CASSGRQRNTEAFF.

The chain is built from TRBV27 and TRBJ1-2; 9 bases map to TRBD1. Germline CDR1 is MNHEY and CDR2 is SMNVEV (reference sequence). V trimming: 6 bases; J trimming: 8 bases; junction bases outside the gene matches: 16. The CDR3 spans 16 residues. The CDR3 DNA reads TGTGCCAGCAGCGCCCGACCGGGACAGGGAGTAGAGGGCTACACCTTC. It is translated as CASSARPGQGVEGYTF.

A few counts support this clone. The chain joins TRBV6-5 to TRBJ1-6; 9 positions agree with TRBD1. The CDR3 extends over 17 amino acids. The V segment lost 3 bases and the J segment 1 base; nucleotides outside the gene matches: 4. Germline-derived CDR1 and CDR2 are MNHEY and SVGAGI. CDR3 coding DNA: TGTGCCAGCAGTTATTCCGGGACAGGGTCCTATAATTCACCCCTCCACTTT. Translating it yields CASSYSGTGSYNSPLHF.

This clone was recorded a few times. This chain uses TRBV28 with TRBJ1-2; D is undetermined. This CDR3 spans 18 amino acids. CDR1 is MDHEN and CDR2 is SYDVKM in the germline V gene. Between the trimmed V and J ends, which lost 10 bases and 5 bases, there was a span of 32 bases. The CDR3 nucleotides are TGTGCCACCAATTCCCCGACGATGATATTTGGGCTTGGGTATGGCTACACCTTC. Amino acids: CATNSPTMIFGLGYGYTF.

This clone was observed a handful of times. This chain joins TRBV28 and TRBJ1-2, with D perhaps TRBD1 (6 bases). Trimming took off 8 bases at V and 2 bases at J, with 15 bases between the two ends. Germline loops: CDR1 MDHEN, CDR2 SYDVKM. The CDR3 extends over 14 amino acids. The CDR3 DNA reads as TGTGCCAGCTACATTGGGAGGGGGAACTATGGCTACACCTTC. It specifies CASYIGRGNYGYTF.

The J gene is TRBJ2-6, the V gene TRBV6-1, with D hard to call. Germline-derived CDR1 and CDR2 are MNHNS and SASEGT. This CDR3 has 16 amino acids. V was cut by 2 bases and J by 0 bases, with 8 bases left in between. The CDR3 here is CASSEQMGSGANVLTF. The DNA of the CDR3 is TGTGCCAGCAGTGAACAGATGGGCTCTGGGGCCAACGTCCTGACTTTC.

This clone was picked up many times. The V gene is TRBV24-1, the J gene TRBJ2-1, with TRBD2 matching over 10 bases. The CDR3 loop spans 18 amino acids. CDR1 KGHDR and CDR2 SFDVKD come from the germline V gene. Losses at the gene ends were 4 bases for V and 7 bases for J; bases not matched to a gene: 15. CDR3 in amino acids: CATSDPRSVAGGINEQFF. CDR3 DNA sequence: TGTGCCACCAGTGACCCTAGGAGTGTAGCGGGAGGTATAAATGAGCAGTTCTTC.

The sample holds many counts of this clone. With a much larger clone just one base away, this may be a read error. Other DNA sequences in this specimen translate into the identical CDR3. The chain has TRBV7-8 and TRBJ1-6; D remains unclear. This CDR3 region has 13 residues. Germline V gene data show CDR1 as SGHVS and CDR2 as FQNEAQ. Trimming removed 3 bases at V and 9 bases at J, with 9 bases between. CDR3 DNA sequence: TGTGCCAGCAGCTTGAGAGCGACTTCACCCCTCCACTTT. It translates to CASSLRATSPLHF.

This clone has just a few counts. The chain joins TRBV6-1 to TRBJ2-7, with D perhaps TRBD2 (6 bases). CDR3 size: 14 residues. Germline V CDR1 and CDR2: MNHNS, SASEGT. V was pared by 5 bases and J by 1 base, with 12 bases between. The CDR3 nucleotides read TGTGCCAGCAGTCGTCGGGACTTTTCCTACGAGCAGTACTTC. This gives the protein CASSRRDFSYEQYF.

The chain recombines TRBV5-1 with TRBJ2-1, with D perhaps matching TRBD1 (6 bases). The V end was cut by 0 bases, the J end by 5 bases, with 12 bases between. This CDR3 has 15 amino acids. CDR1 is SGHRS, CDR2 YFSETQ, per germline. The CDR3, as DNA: TGCGCCAGCAGCTTGGTGGCAGGGGCAAACAATGAGCAGTTCTTC. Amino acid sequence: CASSLVAGANNEQFF.

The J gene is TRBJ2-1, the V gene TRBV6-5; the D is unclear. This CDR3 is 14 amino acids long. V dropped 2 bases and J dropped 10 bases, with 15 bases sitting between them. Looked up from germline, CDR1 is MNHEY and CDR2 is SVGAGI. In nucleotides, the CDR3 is TGTGCCAGCAGTTACAAGGTTAGGTTTCAGGAGCAGTTCTTC. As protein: CASSYKVRFQEQFF.